This paragraph reports one TCR beta chain. This entry belongs to a study of blood T cell repertoires in COVID-19. At the level of the study: T cells, B-cell-depleted T cells, or PBMCs supplied cDNA or gDNA.

Sequencing was performed with immunoSEQ multiplex PCR; in TCRdb, only in-frame clones are kept and a portion is missing. In the table there are 380,000 or so clones, 88% of which are singletons. From germline, CDR1 is SEHNR and CDR2 FQNEAQ (reference sequence). The CDR3 contains 14 residues. Deletions cut 3 bases from V and 7 bases from J, with 10 bases between. Cohorts were determined from participant-reported clinical history. The sequenced material came from PBMCs or T cells enriched from blood (not recorded which). V gene TRBV7-9 combines with J gene TRBJ1-6; D remains ambiguous. The sequence was collected from a woman in her 30s with acute COVID-19. CDR3 coding DNA: TGTGCCAGCAGCTTTTGGGCCGAAAATTCACCCCTCCACTTT. It yields the protein CASSFWAENSPLHF.